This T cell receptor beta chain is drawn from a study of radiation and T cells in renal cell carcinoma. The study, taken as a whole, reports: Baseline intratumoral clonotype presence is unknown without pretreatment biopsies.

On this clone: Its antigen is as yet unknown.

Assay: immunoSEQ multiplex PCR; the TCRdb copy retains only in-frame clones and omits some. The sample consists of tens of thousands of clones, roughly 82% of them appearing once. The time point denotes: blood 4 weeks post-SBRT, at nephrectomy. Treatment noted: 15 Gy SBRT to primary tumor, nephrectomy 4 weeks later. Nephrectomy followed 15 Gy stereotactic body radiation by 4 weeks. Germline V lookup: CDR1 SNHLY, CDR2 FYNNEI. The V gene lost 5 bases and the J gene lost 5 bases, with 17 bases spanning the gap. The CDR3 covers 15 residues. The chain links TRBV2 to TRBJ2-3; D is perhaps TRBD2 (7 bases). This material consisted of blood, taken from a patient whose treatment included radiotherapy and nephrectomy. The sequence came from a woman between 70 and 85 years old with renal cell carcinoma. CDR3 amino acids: CASSYGGRGVDTQYF. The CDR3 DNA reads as TGTGCCAGCAGTTACGGGGGGCGCGGGGTAGATACGCAGTATTTT.